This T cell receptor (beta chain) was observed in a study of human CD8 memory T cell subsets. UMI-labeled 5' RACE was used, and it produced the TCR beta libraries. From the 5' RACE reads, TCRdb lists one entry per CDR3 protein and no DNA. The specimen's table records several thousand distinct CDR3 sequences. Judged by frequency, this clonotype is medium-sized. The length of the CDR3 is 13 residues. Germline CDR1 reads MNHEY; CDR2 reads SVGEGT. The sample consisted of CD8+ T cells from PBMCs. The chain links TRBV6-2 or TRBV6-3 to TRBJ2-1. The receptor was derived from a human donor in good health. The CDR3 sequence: CASSYVDYNEQFF.